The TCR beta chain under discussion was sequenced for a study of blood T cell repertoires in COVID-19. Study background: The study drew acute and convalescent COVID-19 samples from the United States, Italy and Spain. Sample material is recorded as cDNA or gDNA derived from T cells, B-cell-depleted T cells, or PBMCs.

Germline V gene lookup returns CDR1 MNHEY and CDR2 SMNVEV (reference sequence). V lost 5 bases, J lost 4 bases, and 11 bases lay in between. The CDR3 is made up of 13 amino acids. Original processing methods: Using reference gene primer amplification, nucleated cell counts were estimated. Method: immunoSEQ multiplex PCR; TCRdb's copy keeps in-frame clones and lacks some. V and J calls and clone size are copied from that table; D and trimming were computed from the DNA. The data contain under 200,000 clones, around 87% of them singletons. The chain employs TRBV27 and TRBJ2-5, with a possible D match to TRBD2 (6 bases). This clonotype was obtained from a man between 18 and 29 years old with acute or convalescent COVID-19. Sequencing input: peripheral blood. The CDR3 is CASSKTSLETQYF. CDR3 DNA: TGTGCCAGCAGTAAGACTAGTTTAGAGACCCAGTACTTC.